This entry is about one T cell receptor (beta chain). The sample belongs to a study of blood T cell repertoires in COVID-19. Study summary: Italy, Spain and the United States were the sources of the convalescent and acute COVID-19 samples. In each case, the material was cDNA or gDNA derived from T cells, B-cell-depleted T cells, or PBMCs.

As originally analysed: Nucleated cell number was recorded as an estimate derived from reference gene primer amplification. The protocol was immunoSEQ multiplex PCR, while the TCRdb copy is restricted to in-frame clones and leaves out a portion. That table is the source of V, J and clone size, and D and trimming were worked out from the DNA. The sample shows approximately 170,000 clones, 84% of them seen only once. There are 14 residues in the CDR3. Trimming left V 3 bases short and J 0 bases short, with 9 bases between. The V gene's germline CDR1 is SNHLY and CDR2 FYNNEI. The receptor was derived from a middle-aged man who had recovered from COVID-19. The V and J genes are TRBV2 and TRBJ2-7; D perhaps matches TRBD1 (6 bases). Sequencing was done on a sample of peripheral blood. Here the CDR3 reads CASSEQGSSYEQYF. The DNA for the CDR3 is TGTGCCAGCAGTGAGCAGGGGAGCTCCTACGAGCAGTACTTC.